This T cell receptor (beta chain) was retrieved from a study of blood T cells in healthy people across ages. Through a sample-barcoded 5' primer and a J-beta primer mix, a second PCR was run for about 6 to 11 cycles. TCRdb re-called the 5' RACE reads with MiXCR, one entry per CDR3 protein. Here the sample spans about 650,000 distinct CDR3 sequences, approximately 31% being singletons. Note on this clonotype: Its antigen remains unknown.

Deletions cut 4 bases from V and 11 bases from J, with 20 bases between. This CDR3 comprises 14 residues. Regarding the study as a whole: In the absence of known donor CMV status, changes in expanded clonotypes were possibly confounded. Per-million-T-cell TCR beta diversity fell roughly linearly with age. Unsorted PBMCs prevented conclusive naive versus antigen-experienced comparison. Both higher diversity and more naive CD4+ cells marked long-lived donors when set against aged donors.

This chain connects TRBV12-3 or TRBV12-4 to TRBJ2-5, with D perhaps matching TRBD1 (5 bases). This sequence originates from a woman of 80 years or more in good health. The sequenced sample consisted of blood. CDR3 loop: CASSCPGSRYEQYF. CDR3 DNA sequence: TGTGCCAGCAGTTGCCCAGGGTCGAGGTATGAGCAGTACTTC.